The 30 T cell receptor beta chains below all came from one sample that was sequenced in a study of identifying expanded T cells in peripheral blood. Profiled with immunoSEQ multiplex PCR; TCRdb holds only in-frame clones, not every one. The table lists 120,000 or so clones, more than 75% of them singletons. Material: blood. The receptors here all came from a person between 18 and 70 years old in good health.

The rearrangement uses TRBV7-8 and TRBJ1-5, with D maybe TRBD1 (6 bases). The germline V gene encodes CDR1 SGHVS and CDR2 FQNEAQ. The CDR3 extends over 17 amino acids. V was clipped by 1 base and J by 6 bases, with 19 bases between them. The CDR3 here is CASSLVVRTELGQPQHF. The CDR3 nucleotides read TGTGCCAGCAGCTTAGTAGTAAGGACAGAGCTTGGTCAGCCCCAGCATTTT.

The V gene is TRBV30, the J gene TRBJ1-2; TRBD1 might be the D (5 bases). Trimming stripped 3 bases from V and 8 bases from J, with 10 bases between. CDR1 is GTSNPN, CDR2 SVGIG, per germline (reference sequence). This CDR3 spans 11 amino acids. The CDR3 reads CAWSRASGYTF. CDR3 bases: TGTGCCTGGAGCAGGGCCAGCGGCTACACCTTC.

This clone was observed once. The CDR3, as DNA: TGTGCCACCAGCAGAGAGAGGTTTGGGGAGCTGTTTTTT. Its translation: CATSRERFGELFF. The chain joins TRBV15 to TRBJ2-2; D is ambiguous. The CDR3 contains 13 residues. Germline V gene sequence: CDR1 LNHNV, CDR2 YYDKDF (reference sequence). V was pared by 0 bases and J by 8 bases, with 7 bases between.

The CDR3 loop reads CASSFGVRETQYF. CDR3 in DNA: TGTGCCAGCAGCTTCGGGGTCCGAGAGACCCAGTACTTC. This chain connects TRBV11-3 to TRBJ2-5; maybe TRBD2 (5 bases). The ends were cut back, 3 bases at V and 4 bases at J, with 9 bases in the middle. CDR3 size: 13 residues. Germline V gene lookup returns CDR1 SGHNT and CDR2 YENEEA.

The chain has TRBV5-1 and TRBJ2-2; TRBD1 matches 7 bases. This CDR3 is built from 14 residues. CDR1 is SGHRS, CDR2 YFSETQ, per germline. V shed 3 bases, J shed 6 bases, and the junction held 5 bases outside the gene matches. The CDR3 bases are TGCGCCAGCAGCTACAATGACAGGGCCGGGGAGCTGTTTTTT. Protein: CASSYNDRAGELFF. Variable domain in full (rest from reference TRBV5-1 and TRBJ2-2): KAGVTQTPRYLIKTRGQQVTLSCSPISGHRSVSWYQQTPGQGLQFLFEYFSETQRNKGNFPGRFSGRQFSNSRSEMNVSTLELGDSALYLCASSYNDRAGELFFGEGSRLTVL.

The chain joins TRBV4-3 to TRBJ1-3; 8 nucleotides match TRBD1. The CDR3 contains 17 residues. In germline, CDR1 is LGHNA, CDR2 YSLEER. V lost 4 bases and J lost 1; bases outside the gene matches: 9. CDR3 region: CASSRYYRGTSGNTIYF. The CDR3 region has the DNA TGCGCCAGCAGCCGGTACTACAGGGGGACATCTGGAAACACCATATATTTT.

The chain uses TRBV6-5 and TRBJ2-2; D is undetermined. V lost 2 bases to trimming and J lost 3 bases, with 7 bases between them. The CDR3 is 14 residues long. Per the germline V gene, CDR1 is MNHEY and CDR2 is SVGAGI. As DNA, the CDR3 is TGTGCCAGCAGTTACACGGGTTACACCGGGGAGCTGTTTTTT. Translation: CASSYTGYTGELFF.

This rearrangement joins TRBV4-3 to TRBJ1-2, with TRBD1 identical over 7 bases. The CDR3 contains 13 residues. Unmatched junction bases numbered 6, after V lost 3 bases and J lost 8 bases. Germline assignment: CDR1 LGHNA and CDR2 YSLEER. This CDR3 reads CASSQYTGDGYTF. DNA of the CDR3: TGCGCCAGCAGCCAGTACACAGGGGACGGCTACACCTTC.

The CDR3 loop reads CSVLGQGESTDTQYF. CDR3 coding DNA: TGCAGCGTTTTAGGACAGGGGGAGAGCACAGATACGCAGTATTTT. This sequence joins TRBV29-1 and TRBJ2-3, with 10 nucleotides matching TRBD1. This CDR3 comprises 15 residues. V was clipped by 5 bases and J by 0 bases; unmatched bases: 5. CDR1 is SQVTM and CDR2 is ANQGSEA in the germline V gene.

This chain connects TRBV6-5 to TRBJ1-3; D gene ambiguous. This CDR3 has 15 amino acids. The V end lost 0 bases, the J end lost 2 bases, and 8 bases lay between the germline ends. CDR1 is MNHEY and CDR2 is SVGAGI in the germline V gene. The DNA for the CDR3 is TGTGCCAGCAGTTACTCGGACGAAGCTGGAAACACCATATATTTT. Its protein product is CASSYSDEAGNTIYF.

The V call is TRBV5-8, the J call TRBJ1-1; TRBD1 is a possible D gene (5 bases). This CDR3 spans 14 amino acids. V gave up 3 bases and J gave up 0 bases, with 9 bases separating them. CDR1 SGHTS and CDR2 YDEGEE come from the germline V gene. The CDR3 reads CASSWGPMNTEAFF. For the CDR3, the DNA is TGTGCCAGCAGCTGGGGACCGATGAACACTGAAGCTTTCTTT.

The chain is built from TRBV18 and TRBJ2-3; TRBD2 aligns across 13 bases. Germline CDR1 KGHSH, CDR2 LQKENI. The J segment lost 4 bases and the V segment lost 5 bases, leaving 6 bases of the junction unmatched. This CDR3 is 16 amino acids long. The CDR3 spells CASSAGTSGAADTQYF. The CDR3 region has the DNA TGTGCCAGCTCAGCCGGGACTAGCGGGGCCGCAGATACGCAGTATTTT.

The J gene is TRBJ2-1, the V gene TRBV7-6; D is perhaps TRBD2 (6 bases). The CDR3 extends over 17 amino acids. The germline gives CDR1 SGHVS, CDR2 FNYEAQ. The germline V and J ends were trimmed by 1 base and 0 bases, with 13 bases remaining between them. The CDR3: CASSLGVGRGSYNEQFF. CDR3 coding DNA: TGTGCCAGCAGCTTAGGAGTAGGGCGGGGCTCCTACAATGAGCAGTTCTTC.

The chain has TRBV27 and TRBJ2-7; D possibly corresponds to TRBD2 (6 bases). Trimming stripped 2 bases from V and 3 bases from J, with 11 bases between. The length of the CDR3 is 14 residues. Germline V CDR1 and CDR2: MNHEY, SMNVEV (reference sequence). CDR3 sequence: CASSLIGGLYEQYF. The CDR3 nucleotides read TGTGCCAGCAGTTTAATTGGGGGACTCTACGAGCAGTACTTC.

Here the CDR3 reads CASSIQNTDTQYF. In nucleotides, the CDR3 is TGCGCCAGCAGCATCCAAAACACAGATACGCAGTATTTT. The J gene is TRBJ2-3, the V gene TRBV5-1; the D is unclear. Trimming pared 4 bases from V and 2 bases from J, leaving 8 bases between. The length of the CDR3 is 13 residues. CDR1 and CDR2 from the germline V gene are SGHRS and YFSETQ.

This clone occurred a few times. The rearrangement joins TRBV6-6 to TRBJ1-2; D is undetermined. The length of the CDR3 is 16 residues. Trimming stripped 0 bases from V and 5 bases from J, with 16 bases between. Germline assignment: CDR1 MNHNY and CDR2 SVGAGI (reference sequence). CDR3 region: CASSYSRPWVWYGYTF. Here the CDR3 DNA reads TGTGCCAGCAGTTACTCGAGGCCCTGGGTTTGGTATGGCTACACCTTC.

The rearrangement uses TRBV7-6 and TRBJ2-5, with D perhaps TRBD2 (5 bases). The V end lost 3 bases, the J end lost 1 base, and 9 bases lay between the germline ends. Germline loops: CDR1 SGHVS, CDR2 FNYEAQ. The CDR3 totals 14 residues. The CDR3 region is CASSFPGLQETQYF. CDR3 sequence (DNA): TGTGCCAGCAGCTTCCCCGGACTCCAAGAGACCCAGTACTTC.

This clone has just one count. The chain is built from TRBV29-1 and TRBJ2-2; TRBD1 is a possible D gene (5 bases). CDR3 length equals 12 residues. The germline CDR1 and CDR2 sequences are SQVTM and ANQGSEA. Trimming shortened V by 6 bases and J by 7 bases, and 12 bases separated the two germline ends. Here the CDR3 reads CSVLDRIGELFF. The CDR3 DNA is TGCAGCGTCCTCGACAGAATCGGGGAGCTGTTTTTT.

This chain uses TRBV11-2 with TRBJ2-7, with D perhaps TRBD2 (7 bases). CDR3 length equals 13 residues. Trimming pared 11 bases from V and 0 bases from J, leaving 14 bases between. Per germline, CDR1 SGHAT and CDR2 FQNNGV. CDR3 residues: CAAGEGFSYEQYF. Written as DNA, the CDR3 is TGTGCCGCAGGGGAGGGATTCTCCTACGAGCAGTACTTC. Complete variable domain (other parts from reference TRBV11-2 and TRBJ2-7): EAGVAQSPRYKIIEKRQSVAFWCNPISGHATLYWYQQILGQGPKLLIQFQNNGVVDDSQLPKDRFSAERLKGVDSTLKIQPAKLEDSAVYLCAAGEGFSYEQYFGPGTRLTVT.

The chain recombines TRBV4-3 with TRBJ1-1; no firm D call. CDR1 LGHNA and CDR2 YSLEER come from the germline V gene. This CDR3 is built from 15 residues. V gave up 0 bases and J gave up 1 base, with 9 bases separating them. CDR3 DNA sequence: TGCGCCAGCAGCCAAGACGGAAGAGCGAACACTGAAGCTTTCTTT. Residues: CASSQDGRANTEAFF.

This chain links TRBV7-2 with TRBJ2-7; D unresolved. The CDR3 has 14 residues. The V gene lost 1 base and the J gene lost 2 bases, with 9 bases spanning the gap. The germline CDR1 and CDR2 sequences are SGHTA and FQGNSA. The CDR3 protein is CASSLGMDTYEQYF. CDR3 nucleotides: TGTGCCAGCAGCTTAGGTATGGATACCTACGAGCAGTACTTC.

J is TRBJ2-5 and V is TRBV6-1; D gene uncertain. Germline-derived CDR1 and CDR2 are MNHNS and SASEGT. The CDR3 is made up of 15 amino acids. The V gene lost 6 bases and the J gene lost 1 base, with 15 bases spanning the gap. The CDR3 DNA sequence: TGTGCCAGCAGCACCCAGGAGACCATCCAAGAGACCCAGTACTTC. The encoded protein is CASSTQETIQETQYF.

The chain uses TRBV6-5 and TRBJ2-5, with TRBD1 as a possible D gene (5 bases). V dropped 5 bases and J dropped 2 bases, with 15 bases sitting between them. Germline loops: CDR1 MNHEY, CDR2 SVGAGI. This CDR3 is built from 15 residues. Here the CDR3 reads CASSLLTGIQETQYF. In DNA, the CDR3 is TGTGCCAGCAGTCTACTCACAGGAATACAAGAGACCCAGTACTTC.

V is TRBV6-1 and J is TRBJ1-6; the match to TRBD1 covers 8 bases. This CDR3 region has 15 residues. The V and J ends lost 6 bases and 5 bases, in that order; junction bases with no gene match: 6. Germline V gives CDR1 MNHNS, CDR2 SASEGT. The CDR3 is CASRDRVVNNSPLHF. CDR3 sequence (DNA): TGTGCCAGCAGGGACAGGGTTGTCAATAATTCACCCCTCCACTTT.

This clone appeared a single time. The chain recombines TRBV7-2 with TRBJ1-2, with D possibly being TRBD1 (5 bases). With 3 bases removed from V and 4 bases from J, the gap between germline ends came to 21 bases. The CDR3 is 17 amino acids. CDR1 is SGHTA, CDR2 FQGNSA, per germline. The CDR3 coding sequence is TGTGCCAGCAGCTTTCGGGACCCAGTGATAACCTCCTATGGCTACACCTTC. Its translation is CASSFRDPVITSYGYTF.

The V gene is TRBV9, the J gene TRBJ2-7; TRBD1 aligns across 7 bases. This CDR3 has 14 residues. Unmatched junction bases numbered 7, after V lost 2 bases and J lost 5 bases. Germline values: CDR1 SGDLS, CDR2 YYNGEE. CDR3 residues: CASSVEQGSDEQYF. The CDR3 nucleotides are TGTGCCAGCAGCGTTGAACAGGGGTCCGACGAGCAGTACTTC.

The chain links TRBV7-9 to TRBJ1-4; D gene unclear. Germline CDR1 reads SEHNR; CDR2 reads FQNEAQ (reference sequence). Trimming removed 1 base at V and 8 bases at J, with 14 bases between. The CDR3 is 15 amino acids. The CDR3 spells CASSLGGRLGEKLFF. CDR3 sequence (DNA): TGTGCCAGCAGCTTAGGCGGGAGGCTGGGGGAAAAACTGTTTTTT.

The genes are TRBV28 and TRBJ1-4; TRBD1 matches at 11 bases. The CDR3 consists of 15 residues. Germline CDR1 reads MDHEN; CDR2 reads SYDVKM. The V segment lost 6 bases and the J segment 8 bases; nucleotides outside the gene matches: 8. This CDR3 is CASRSWTGGQEKLFF. In nucleotides, the CDR3 is TGTGCCAGCAGATCTTGGACAGGGGGCCAAGAAAAACTGTTTTTT.

The rearrangement uses TRBV7-9 and TRBJ2-1; no firm D call. The CDR3 runs to 15 residues. Germline V lookup: CDR1 SEHNR, CDR2 FQNEAQ (reference sequence). Between the trimmed V and J ends, which lost 5 bases and 4 bases, there was a span of 15 bases. The CDR3 sequence: CASSDLPLGYNEQFF. In DNA, the CDR3 is TGTGCCAGCAGCGACCTTCCCCTAGGGTACAATGAGCAGTTCTTC.

This chain connects TRBV6-5 to TRBJ2-5; D may correspond to TRBD1 or TRBD2 (5 bases each). The CDR3 totals 15 residues. Per germline, CDR1 MNHEY and CDR2 SVGAGI. V was trimmed by 4 bases and J by 1 base, leaving 13 bases between them. CDR3 DNA: TGTGCCAGCAGTTTCCTGGGGACGCCCCAAGAGACCCAGTACTTC. It codes for CASSFLGTPQETQYF.